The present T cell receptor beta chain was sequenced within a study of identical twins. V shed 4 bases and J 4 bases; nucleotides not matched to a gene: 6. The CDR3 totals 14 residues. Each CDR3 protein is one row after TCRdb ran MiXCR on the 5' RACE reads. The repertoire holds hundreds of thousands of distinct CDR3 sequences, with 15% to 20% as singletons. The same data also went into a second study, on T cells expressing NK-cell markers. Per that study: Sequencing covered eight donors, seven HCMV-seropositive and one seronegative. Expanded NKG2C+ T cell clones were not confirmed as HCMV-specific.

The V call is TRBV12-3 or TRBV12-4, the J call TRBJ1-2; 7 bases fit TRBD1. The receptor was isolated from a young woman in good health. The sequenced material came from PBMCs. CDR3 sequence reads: CASSYNRGLYGYTF. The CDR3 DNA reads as TGTGCCAGCAGTTATAACAGGGGCCTCTATGGCTACACCTTC.